This TCR beta chain was retrieved from a study of blood T cell repertoires in COVID-19. Study details: The United States, Italy and Spain were the sources of the acute and convalescent COVID-19 samples.

Method: immunoSEQ multiplex PCR; TCRdb's copy keeps in-frame clones and lacks some. The profile shows tens of thousands of clones, around 83% of them singletons. The sample comprised peripheral blood. The receptor was isolated from a man in his thirties or forties with COVID-19, enrolled during active disease.

The CDR3 loop reads CASSSTGVGTEAFF. CDR3 in DNA: TGCGCCAGCAGCTCTACAGGGGTCGGGACTGAAGCTTTCTTT. The rearrangement links TRBV5-1 to TRBJ1-1, with 7 bases identical to TRBD1. This CDR3 has 14 residues. Looked up from germline, CDR1 is SGHRS and CDR2 is YFSETQ. V lost 3 bases to trimming and J lost 5 bases; unmatched junction nucleotides: 7.